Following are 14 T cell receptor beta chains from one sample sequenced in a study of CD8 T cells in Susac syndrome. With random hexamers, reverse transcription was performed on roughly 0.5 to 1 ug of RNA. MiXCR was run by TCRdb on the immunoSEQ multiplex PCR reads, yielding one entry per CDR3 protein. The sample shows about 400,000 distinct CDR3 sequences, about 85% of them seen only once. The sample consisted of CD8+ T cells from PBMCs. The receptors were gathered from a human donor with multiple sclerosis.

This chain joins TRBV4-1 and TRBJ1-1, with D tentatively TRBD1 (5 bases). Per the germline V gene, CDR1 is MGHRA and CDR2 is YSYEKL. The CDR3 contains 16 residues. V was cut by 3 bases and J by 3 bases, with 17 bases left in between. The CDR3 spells CASSQDLARVDTEAFF. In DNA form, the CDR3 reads TGCGCCAGCAGCCAGGACCTCGCCAGGGTCGACACTGAAGCTTTCTTT.

The CDR3 DNA sequence: TGTGCCAGCAGTCGACAGCTAGCCCGCCAAGAGACCCAGTACTTC. It encodes CASSRQLARQETQYF. The gene calls are TRBV14 and TRBJ2-5; possibly TRBD1 or TRBD2 for D (5 bases each). This CDR3 spans 15 amino acids. Trimming shortened V by 6 bases and J by 1 base, and 15 bases separated the two germline ends. Germline CDR1 SGHDN, CDR2 FVKESK. Full variable domain (outside the CDR3, taken from reference TRBV14 and TRBJ2-5): EAGVTQFPSHSVIEKGQTVTLRCDPISGHDNLYWYRRVMGKEIKFLLHFVKESKQDESGMPNNRFLAERTGGTYSTLKVQPAELEDSGVYFCASSRQLARQETQYFGPGTRLLVL.

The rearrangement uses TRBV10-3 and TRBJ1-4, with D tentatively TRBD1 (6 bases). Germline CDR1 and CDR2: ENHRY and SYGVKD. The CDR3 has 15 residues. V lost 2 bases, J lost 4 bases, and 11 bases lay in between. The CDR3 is CAISEGTGINEKLFF. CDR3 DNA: TGTGCCATCAGTGAGGGAACAGGGATTAATGAAAAACTGTTTTTT.

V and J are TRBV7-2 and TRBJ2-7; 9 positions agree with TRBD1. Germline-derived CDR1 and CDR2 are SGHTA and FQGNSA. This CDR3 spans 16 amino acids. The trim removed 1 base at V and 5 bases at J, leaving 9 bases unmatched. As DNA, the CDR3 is TGTGCCAGCAGCTTAGTATCGTGGGACAGGGAAAACGAGCAGTACTTC. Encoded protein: CASSLVSWDRENEQYF.

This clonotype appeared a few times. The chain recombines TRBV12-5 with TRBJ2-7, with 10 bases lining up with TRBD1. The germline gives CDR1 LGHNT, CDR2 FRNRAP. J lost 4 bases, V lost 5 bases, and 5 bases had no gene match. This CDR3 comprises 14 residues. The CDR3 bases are TGTGCTAGTGGTCCCAGGGACAGGGGATACGAGCAGTACTTC. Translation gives CASGPRDRGYEQYF.

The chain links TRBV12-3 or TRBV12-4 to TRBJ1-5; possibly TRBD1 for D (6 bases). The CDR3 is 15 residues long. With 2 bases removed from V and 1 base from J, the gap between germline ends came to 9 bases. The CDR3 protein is CASSLLQGSNQPQHF. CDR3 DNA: TGTGCCAGCAGTTTACTACAGGGAAGCAATCAGCCCCAGCATTTT.

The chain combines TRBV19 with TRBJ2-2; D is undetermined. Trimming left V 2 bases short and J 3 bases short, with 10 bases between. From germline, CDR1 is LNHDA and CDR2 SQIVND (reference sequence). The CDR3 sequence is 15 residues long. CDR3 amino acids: CASSISLTDTGELFF. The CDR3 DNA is TGTGCCAGTAGTATATCATTGACGGACACCGGGGAGCTGTTTTTT.

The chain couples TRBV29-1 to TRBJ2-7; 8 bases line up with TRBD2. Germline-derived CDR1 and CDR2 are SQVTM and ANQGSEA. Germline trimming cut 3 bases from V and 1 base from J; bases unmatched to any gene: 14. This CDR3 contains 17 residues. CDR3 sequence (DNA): TGCAGCGTTGAGACCCCGCCAGCGGGAGCGTCTTCCTACGAGCAGTACTTC. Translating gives CSVETPPAGASSYEQYF.

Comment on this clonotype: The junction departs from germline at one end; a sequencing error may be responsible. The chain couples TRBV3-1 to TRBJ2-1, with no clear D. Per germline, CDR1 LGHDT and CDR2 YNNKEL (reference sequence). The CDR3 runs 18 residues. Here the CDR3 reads CASSGETFIKETYDEQFF. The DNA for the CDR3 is TGTGCCAGCAGCGGCGAGACCTTCATAAAGGAAACCTACGATGAGCAGTTCTTC.

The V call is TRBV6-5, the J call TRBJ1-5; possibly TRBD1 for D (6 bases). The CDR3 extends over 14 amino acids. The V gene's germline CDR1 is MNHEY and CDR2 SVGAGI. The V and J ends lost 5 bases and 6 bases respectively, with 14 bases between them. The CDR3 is CASSRVEGGQPQHF. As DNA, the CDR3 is TGTGCCAGCAGTAGGGTAGAGGGGGGTCAGCCCCAGCATTTT.

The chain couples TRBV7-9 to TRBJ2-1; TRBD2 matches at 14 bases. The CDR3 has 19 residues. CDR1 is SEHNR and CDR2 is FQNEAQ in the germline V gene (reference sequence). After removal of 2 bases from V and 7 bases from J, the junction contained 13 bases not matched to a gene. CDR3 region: CASSLSPGTSGSPGNEQFF. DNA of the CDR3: TGTGCCAGCAGCTTAAGTCCCGGGACTAGCGGGAGCCCCGGGAATGAGCAGTTCTTC.

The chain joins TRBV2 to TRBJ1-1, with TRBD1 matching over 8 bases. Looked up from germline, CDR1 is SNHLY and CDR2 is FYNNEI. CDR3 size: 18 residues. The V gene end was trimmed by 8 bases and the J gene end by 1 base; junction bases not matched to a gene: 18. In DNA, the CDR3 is TGTGCCAGCCCTAAAGTGGAGGCAGGGGGCGTAGGGAACACTGAAGCTTTCTTT. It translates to CASPKVEAGGVGNTEAFF.

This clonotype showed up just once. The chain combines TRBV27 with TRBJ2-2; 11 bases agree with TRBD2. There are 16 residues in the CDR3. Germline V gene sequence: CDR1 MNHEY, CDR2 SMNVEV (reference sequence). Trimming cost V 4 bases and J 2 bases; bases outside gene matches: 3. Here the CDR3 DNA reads TGTGCCAGCAGTTCGGGACTAGCGGAAAACACCGGGGAGCTGTTTTTT. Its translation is CASSSGLAENTGELFF.

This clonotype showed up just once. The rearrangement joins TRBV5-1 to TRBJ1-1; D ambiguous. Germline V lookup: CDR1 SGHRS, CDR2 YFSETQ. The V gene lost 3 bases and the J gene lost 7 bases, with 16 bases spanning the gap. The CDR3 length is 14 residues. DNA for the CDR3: TGCGCCAGCAGCTGGAGATCCGGGGAAGATGAAGCTTTCTTT. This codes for CASSWRSGEDEAFF.